This T cell receptor beta chain is from a study of T-cell reconstitution after alpha-beta-depleted transplantation in children. Study-wide results and caveats: In patients about two months after transplant, alpha-beta T cells reportedly arose from several hundred expanded graft clones. Newly produced T cells mostly accounted for T-cell counts and diversity one year post-transplant.

This clonotype was recorded a few times. Its antigen is currently unknown. This sample's TCRbeta library carried unique molecular identifier barcodes. Via MiXCR, TCRdb re-called the PCR reads, giving one row per CDR3 protein. This table has 550,000 to 600,000 distinct CDR3 sequences, 23% appearing once. Germline V gene sequence: CDR1 MDHEN, CDR2 SYDVKM. The junction had 13 bases not matched to a gene; V was cut back by 5 bases and J by 6 bases. The CDR3 is 16 amino acids. Sequencing used PBMCs, mostly from graft donor cells, obtained 360 days after TCRalphabeta/CD19-depleted stem cell transplant. The chain recombines TRBV28 with TRBJ2-3; TRBD2 matches 8 bases. This sequence originates from a boy under three years old who had a stem cell transplant for acute myeloid leukemia, so the T cells may come from the graft donor. Here the CDR3 DNA reads TGTGCCAGCAGTCAGCCCCCGGGACTAGGGGGGGATACGCAGTATTTT. It translates to CASSQPPGLGGDTQYF.